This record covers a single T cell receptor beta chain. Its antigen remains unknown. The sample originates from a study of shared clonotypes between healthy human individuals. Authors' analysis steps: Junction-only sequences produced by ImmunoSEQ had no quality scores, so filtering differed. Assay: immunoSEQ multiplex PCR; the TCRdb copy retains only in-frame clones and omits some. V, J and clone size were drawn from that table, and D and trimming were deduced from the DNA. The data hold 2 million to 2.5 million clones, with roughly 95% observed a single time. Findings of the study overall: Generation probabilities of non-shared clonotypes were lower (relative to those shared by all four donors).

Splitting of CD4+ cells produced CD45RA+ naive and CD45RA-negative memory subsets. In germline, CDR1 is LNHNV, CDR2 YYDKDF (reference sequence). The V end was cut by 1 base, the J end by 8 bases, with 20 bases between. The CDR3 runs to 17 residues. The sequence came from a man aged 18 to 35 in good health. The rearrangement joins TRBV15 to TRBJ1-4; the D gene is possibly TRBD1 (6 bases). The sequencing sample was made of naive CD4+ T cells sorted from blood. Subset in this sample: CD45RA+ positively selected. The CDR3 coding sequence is TGTGCCACCAGCAGAGCCCCGGACAGCAAGAGGGGAGAAAAACTGTTTTTT. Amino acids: CATSRAPDSKRGEKLFF. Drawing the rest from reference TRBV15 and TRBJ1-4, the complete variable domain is DAMVIQNPRYQVTQFGKPVTLSCSQTLNHNVMYWYQQKSSQAPKLLFHYYDKDFNNEADTPDNFQSRRPNTSFCFLDIRSPGLGDTAMYLCATSRAPDSKRGEKLFFGSGTQLSVL.